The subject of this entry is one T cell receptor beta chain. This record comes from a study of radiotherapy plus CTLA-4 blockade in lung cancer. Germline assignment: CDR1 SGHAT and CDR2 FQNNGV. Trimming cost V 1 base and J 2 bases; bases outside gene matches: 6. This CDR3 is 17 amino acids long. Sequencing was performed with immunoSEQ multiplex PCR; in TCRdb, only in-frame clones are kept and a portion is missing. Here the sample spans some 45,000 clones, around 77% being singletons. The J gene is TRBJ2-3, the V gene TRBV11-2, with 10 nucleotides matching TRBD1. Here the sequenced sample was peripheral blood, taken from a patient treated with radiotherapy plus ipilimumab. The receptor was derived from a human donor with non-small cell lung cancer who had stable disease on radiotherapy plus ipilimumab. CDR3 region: CASSLVGTGAITDTQYF. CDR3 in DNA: TGTGCCAGCAGCTTAGTGGGGACAGGGGCCATCACAGATACGCAGTATTTT. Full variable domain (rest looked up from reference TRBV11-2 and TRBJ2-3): EAGVAQSPRYKIIEKRQSVAFWCNPISGHATLYWYQQILGQGPKLLIQFQNNGVVDDSQLPKDRFSAERLKGVDSTLKIQPAKLEDSAVYLCASSLVGTGAITDTQYFGPGTRLTVL.